These T cell receptor beta chains were read from a single sample in a study of long-term antiretroviral therapy in people with HIV. The protocol was immunoSEQ multiplex PCR, while the TCRdb copy is restricted to in-frame clones and leaves out a portion. The sample yields about 25,000 clones, around 83% seen once. This specimen was unsorted PBMCs, taken 1.9 years after starting antiretroviral therapy. Receptors originate from a woman aged 30 to 39 with HIV. Both conserved end residues are part of each CDR3. D genes are given only for firm matches. The size of a clone is reported for some rows only, either as once, few or many, or as a class for expanded clones.

CDR3 length	D gene	V gene	J gene	clone size	CDR3 protein	CDR3 DNA
14	NA	TRBV6-6	TRBJ2-2	few	CASSYSKIPGQLFF	TGTGCCAGCAGTTACTCGAAGATTCCGGGACAGCTGTTTTTT
15	TRBD1	TRBV27	TRBJ1-1	NA	CASSRTGTMNTEAFF	TGTGCCAGCAGCCGGACAGGGACCATGAACACTGAAGCTTTCTTT
11	NA	TRBV2	TRBJ1-2	NA	CASRGTWGYTF	TGTGCCAGCAGGGGGACCTGGGGCTACACCTTC
14	NA	TRBV2	TRBJ1-1	NA	CASSEQVTNTEAFF	TGTGCCAGCAGTGAACAGGTTACGAACACTGAAGCTTTCTTT
12	NA	TRBV4-1	TRBJ1-2	NA	CASSQDLYGYTF	TGCGCCAGCAGCCAAGACCTATATGGCTACACCTTC
15	TRBD1	TRBV5-1	TRBJ1-6	NA	CASNIDRAGNSPLHF	TGCGCCAGCAACATAGACAGGGCTGGGAATTCACCCCTCCACTTT
11	NA	TRBV10-2	TRBJ2-5	NA	CASSYGETQYF	TGCGCCAGCAGTTATGGAGAGACCCAGTACTTC
17	NA	TRBV4-2	TRBJ2-2	NA	CASSQVGSAPWTGELFF	TGTGCCAGCAGCCAAGTAGGTAGCGCCCCCTGGACCGGGGAGCTGTTTTTT
17	NA	TRBV5-6	TRBJ2-3	NA	CASSPELGGGGTDTQYF	TGTGCCAGCAGCCCCGAGTTGGGGGGGGGCGGCACAGATACGCAGTATTTT
14	NA	TRBV7-8	TRBJ2-1	NA	CASSLDGPLNEQFF	TGTGCCAGCAGCTTAGATGGACCGTTGAATGAGCAGTTCTTC
12	NA	TRBV29-1	TRBJ1-2	NA	CSVPGGARGYTF	TGCAGCGTCCCCGGGGGCGCGAGAGGCTACACCTTC
14	NA	TRBV5-6	TRBJ1-3	once	CASSLYRLGNTIYF	TGTGCCAGCAGCTTGTACAGACTTGGAAACACCATATATTTT
13	NA	TRBV12-5	TRBJ1-2	few	CASAVGANYGYTF	TGTGCTAGTGCGGTGGGGGCTAACTATGGCTACACCTTC
15	NA	TRBV6-5	TRBJ1-2	NA	CASSYSSPGLYGYTF	TGTGCCAGCAGTTACTCGAGTCCAGGGCTCTATGGCTACACCTTC
11	NA	TRBV5-1	TRBJ2-5	NA	CASSVGETQYF	TGCGCCAGCAGCGTCGGGGAGACCCAGTACTTC
15	TRBD1	TRBV18	TRBJ2-1	NA	CASSPTGARRDEQFF	TGTGCCAGCTCACCCACAGGGGCCCGAAGGGATGAGCAGTTCTTC
11	TRBD1	TRBV29-1	TRBJ2-7	NA	CIGTGGDEQYF	TGCATCGGGACAGGGGGGGACGAGCAGTACTTC
12	NA	TRBV2	TRBJ1-2	NA	CASRRLIYGYTF	TGTGCCAGCAGAAGACTTATTTATGGCTACACCTTC
14	NA	TRBV29-1	TRBJ1-1	NA	CSVAGTYDSTEAFF	TGCAGCGTTGCCGGCACGTACGACAGCACTGAAGCTTTCTTT
11	NA	TRBV5-6	TRBJ1-1	NA	CASSLAREAFF	TGTGCCAGCAGCTTGGCTCGTGAAGCTTTCTTT
14	TRBD1	TRBV29-1	TRBJ2-1	NA	CSVPGTVIFGEQFF	TGCAGCGTACCCGGGACAGTGATATTCGGTGAGCAGTTCTTC
15	NA	TRBV11-2	TRBJ1-1	NA	CASSLERAFNTEAFF	TGTGCCAGCAGCTTAGAGAGGGCCTTTAACACTGAAGCTTTCTTT
14	NA	TRBV5-6	TRBJ2-7	NA	CASQSQTDSYEQYF	TGTGCCAGCCAATCCCAGACAGACTCCTACGAGCAGTACTTC
15	NA	TRBV18	TRBJ1-2	NA	CASSPRQESYMGYTF	TGTGCCAGCTCACCCAGACAGGAGAGCTATATGGGCTACACCTTC
14	NA	TRBV2	TRBJ2-5	NA	CASTDGGLVETQYF	TGTGCCAGCACCGACGGGGGTCTTGTGGAGACCCAGTACTTC
14	TRBD2	TRBV4-2	TRBJ2-5	NA	CASSQQVGGETQYF	TGTGCCAGCAGCCAACAAGTCGGGGGGGAGACCCAGTACTTC
13	TRBD1	TRBV30	TRBJ1-1	NA	CAWSRQGRAEAFF	TGTGCCTGGTCGAGACAGGGTCGAGCTGAAGCTTTCTTT
12	NA	TRBV2	TRBJ1-4	NA	CASSETSEKLFF	TGTGCCAGCAGTGAAACAAGTGAAAAACTGTTTTTT
14	NA	TRBV6-5	TRBJ2-4	NA	CASRPPGHGHIQYF	TGTGCCAGCAGACCTCCGGGACACGGGCACATTCAGTACTTC
16	NA	TRBV7-9	TRBJ1-3	NA	CASSLSGDGYGNTIYF	TGTGCCAGCAGCTTATCCGGGGACGGCTATGGAAACACCATATATTTT
13	NA	TRBV4-1	TRBJ2-6	NA	CASSQSGANVLTF	TGCGCCAGCAGCCAAAGTGGGGCCAACGTCCTGACTTTC
15	NA	TRBV2	TRBJ2-3	NA	CASSARGGRGDTQYF	TGTGCCAGCAGTGCAAGGGGGGGCAGGGGGGATACGCAGTATTTT